The clone carrying this T cell receptor (beta chain) was seen repeatedly, ten times or more. The antigen remains unidentified. The V end was cut by 4 bases, the J end by 0 bases, with 10 bases between. CDR1 is SNHLY and CDR2 is FYNNEI in the germline V gene. This CDR3 has 14 amino acids. This specimen comes from a study of Graves' ophthalmopathy and Graves' hyperthyroidism. General study results and limits: Most expanded thyroid clonotypes above 0.001 frequency also appeared in blood.

Amplification of TCR beta CDR3 regions used RNA transcripts. First-round RT-PCR with HTBI primers preceded a second-round multiplex PCR. TCRdb reprocessed the multiplex PCR reads via MiXCR and lists one record per CDR3 protein. The data contain hundreds of thousands of distinct CDR3 sequences, roughly 15% of them singletons. J is TRBJ2-7 and V is TRBV2; D not certain. Sequenced material: peripheral blood. The origin of this receptor is a woman aged 18-29 years with stable Graves' hyperthyroidism. CDR3 DNA: TGTGCCAGCAGTGCAGACGAGAGCTCCTACGAGCAGTACTTC. This translates into CASSADESSYEQYF.